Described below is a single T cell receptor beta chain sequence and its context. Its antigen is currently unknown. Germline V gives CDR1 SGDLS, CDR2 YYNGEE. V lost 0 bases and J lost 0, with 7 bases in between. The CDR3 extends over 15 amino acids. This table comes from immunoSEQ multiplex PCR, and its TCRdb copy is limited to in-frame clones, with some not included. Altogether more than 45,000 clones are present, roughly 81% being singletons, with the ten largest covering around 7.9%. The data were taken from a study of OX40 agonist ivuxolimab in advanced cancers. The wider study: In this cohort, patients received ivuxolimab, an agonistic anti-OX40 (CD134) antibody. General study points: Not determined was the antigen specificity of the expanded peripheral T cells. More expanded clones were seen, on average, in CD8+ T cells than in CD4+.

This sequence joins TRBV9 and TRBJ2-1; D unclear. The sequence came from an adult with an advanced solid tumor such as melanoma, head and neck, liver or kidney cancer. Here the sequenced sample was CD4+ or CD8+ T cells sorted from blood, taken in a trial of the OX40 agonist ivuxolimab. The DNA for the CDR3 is TGTGCCAGCAGCGTAGAGGGCAACTCCTACAATGAGCAGTTCTTC. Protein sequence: CASSVEGNSYNEQFF.